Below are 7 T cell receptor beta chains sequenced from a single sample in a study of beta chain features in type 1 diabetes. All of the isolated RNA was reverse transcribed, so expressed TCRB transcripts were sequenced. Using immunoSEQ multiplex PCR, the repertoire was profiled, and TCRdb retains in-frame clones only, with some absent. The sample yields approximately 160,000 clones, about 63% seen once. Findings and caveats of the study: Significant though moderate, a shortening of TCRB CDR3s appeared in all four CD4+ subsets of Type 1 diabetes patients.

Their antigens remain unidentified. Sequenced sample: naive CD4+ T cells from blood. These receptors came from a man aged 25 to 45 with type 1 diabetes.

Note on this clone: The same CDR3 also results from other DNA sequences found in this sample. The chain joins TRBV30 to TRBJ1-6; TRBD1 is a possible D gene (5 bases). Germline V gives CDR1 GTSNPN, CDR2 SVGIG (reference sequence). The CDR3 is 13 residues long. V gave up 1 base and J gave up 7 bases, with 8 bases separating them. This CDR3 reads CAWSGQGNSPLHF. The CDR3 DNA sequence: TGTGCCTGGAGTGGGCAGGGCAATTCACCCCTCCACTTT.

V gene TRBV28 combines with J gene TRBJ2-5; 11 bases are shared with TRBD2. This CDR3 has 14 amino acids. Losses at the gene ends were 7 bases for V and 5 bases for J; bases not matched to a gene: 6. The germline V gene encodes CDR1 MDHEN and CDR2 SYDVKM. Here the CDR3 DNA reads TGTGCCAGCATCGGGACTAGCGGACGGGAGACCCAGTACTTC. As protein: CASIGTSGRETQYF. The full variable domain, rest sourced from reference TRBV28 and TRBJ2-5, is DVKVTQSSRYLVKRTGEKVFLECVQDMDHENMFWYRQDPGLGLRLIYFSYDVKMKEKGDIPEGYSVSREKKERFSLILESASTNQTSMYLCASIGTSGRETQYFGPGTRLLVL.

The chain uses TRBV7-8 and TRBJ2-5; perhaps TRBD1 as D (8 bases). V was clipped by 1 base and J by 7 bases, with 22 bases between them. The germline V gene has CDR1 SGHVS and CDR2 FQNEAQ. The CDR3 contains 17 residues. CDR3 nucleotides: TGTGCCAGCAGCTTAGGTCGGACAGGGAGGGGTTTGGTGACCCAGTACTTC. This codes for CASSLGRTGRGLVTQYF.

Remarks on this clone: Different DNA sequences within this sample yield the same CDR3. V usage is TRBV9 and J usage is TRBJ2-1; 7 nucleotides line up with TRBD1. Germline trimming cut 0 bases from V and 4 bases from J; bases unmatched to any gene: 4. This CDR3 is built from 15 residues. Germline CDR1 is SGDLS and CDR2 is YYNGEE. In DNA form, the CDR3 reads TGTGCCAGCAGCGTAGAAGGGGGCGCGTACAATGAGCAGTTCTTC. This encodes CASSVEGGAYNEQFF.

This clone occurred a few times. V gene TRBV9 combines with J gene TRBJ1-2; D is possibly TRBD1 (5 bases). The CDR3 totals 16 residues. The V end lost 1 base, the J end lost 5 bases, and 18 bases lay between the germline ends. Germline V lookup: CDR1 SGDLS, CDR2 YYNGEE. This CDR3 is CASSVLAQGAIYGYTF. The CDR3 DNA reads TGTGCCAGCAGCGTACTGGCCCAGGGTGCAATTTATGGCTACACCTTC.

The CDR3 DNA follows: TGCAGCGCTGGGGGAGGGTACGAGCAGTACTTC. Amino acid sequence: CSAGGGYEQYF. V gene TRBV29-1 combines with J gene TRBJ2-7, with TRBD2 matching 7 bases. Looked up from germline, CDR1 is SQVTM and CDR2 is ANQGSEA. V was clipped by 7 bases and J by 4 bases; unmatched bases: 4. CDR3 length: 11 residues.

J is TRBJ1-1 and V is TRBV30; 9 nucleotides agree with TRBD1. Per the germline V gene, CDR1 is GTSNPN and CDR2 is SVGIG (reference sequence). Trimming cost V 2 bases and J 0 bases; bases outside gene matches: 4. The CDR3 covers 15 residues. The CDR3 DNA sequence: TGTGCCTGGAGTCGGACAGGGGCTTTGAACACTGAAGCTTTCTTT. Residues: CAWSRTGALNTEAFF.